One and the same sample provided the 28 T cell receptor beta chains below, sequenced in a study of cytomegalovirus exposure and HLA in healthy donors. 60 Vbeta and 13 Jbeta primers were used in PCR. The repertoire was sequenced with immunoSEQ multiplex PCR; TCRdb's copy has only in-frame clones and lacks some. Counted here are roughly 150,000 clones, around four fifths occurring once; the ten biggest clones make up 9% to 10%. Sequenced: PBMCs. All receptors come from a man between 18 and 29 years old in good health and CMV-seropositive.

The rearrangement uses TRBV7-8 and TRBJ2-5; TRBD2 matches at 10 bases. The V segment lost 1 base and the J segment 5 bases; nucleotides outside the gene matches: 4. Germline CDR1 reads SGHVS; CDR2 reads FQNEAQ. CDR3 length: 15 residues. The chain's CDR3 is CASSLGLAGSETQYF. CDR3 sequence (DNA): TGTGCCAGCAGCTTAGGACTAGCGGGTTCGGAGACCCAGTACTTC. The variable domain in full, completed from reference TRBV7-8 and TRBJ2-5, reads GAGVSQSPRYKVAKRGQDVALRCDPISGHVSLFWYQQALGQGPEFLTYFQNEAQLDKSGLPSDRFFAERPEGSVSTLKIQRTQQEDSAVYLCASSLGLAGSETQYFGPGTRLLVL.

The V and J genes are TRBV28 and TRBJ1-1; D uncertain. The germline V gene encodes CDR1 MDHEN and CDR2 SYDVKM. The CDR3 is 13 residues long. With 3 bases removed from V and 1 base from J, the gap between germline ends came to 6 bases. Here the CDR3 reads CASSFPGNTEAFF. The DNA of the CDR3 is TGTGCCAGCAGTTTCCCAGGGAACACTGAAGCTTTCTTT.

The chain uses TRBV7-9 and TRBJ1-1; possible D gene TRBD1, 5 bases. V lost 3 bases and J 1 base, leaving 15 bases between the germline ends. The CDR3 is made up of 16 amino acids. Per germline, CDR1 SEHNR and CDR2 FQNEAQ (reference sequence). The CDR3 region is CASSFPAGPRNTEAFF. In nucleotides, the CDR3 is TGTGCCAGCAGCTTTCCGGCGGGACCAAGGAACACTGAAGCTTTCTTT.

This chain joins TRBV6-5 and TRBJ2-3; D is possibly TRBD2 (5 bases). This CDR3 is built from 13 residues. With 7 bases removed from V and 4 bases from J, the gap between germline ends came to 12 bases. In germline, CDR1 is MNHEY, CDR2 SVGAGI. CDR3 loop: CASKRISADTQYF. The CDR3 DNA is TGTGCCAGCAAGCGGATTAGTGCAGATACGCAGTATTTT.

V is TRBV7-9 and J is TRBJ2-5; D unresolved. The CDR3 extends over 12 amino acids. Trimming removed 5 bases at V and 1 base at J, with 5 bases between. The germline V gene has CDR1 SEHNR and CDR2 FQNEAQ (reference sequence). CDR3 residues: CASSPPQETQYF. Here the CDR3 DNA reads TGTGCCAGCAGCCCTCCCCAAGAGACCCAGTACTTC.

The chain links TRBV28 to TRBJ2-1; TRBD2 might be the D (6 bases). The germline V gene encodes CDR1 MDHEN and CDR2 SYDVKM. V gave up 10 bases and J gave up 8 bases, with 24 bases separating them. This CDR3 is built from 15 residues. The CDR3 coding sequence is TGTGCCACAGACACTAGCCACCGTATAGGCGATGAGCAGTTCTTC. It codes for CATDTSHRIGDEQFF.

This chain uses TRBV27 with TRBJ1-1, with D hard to call. The germline CDR1 and CDR2 sequences are MNHEY and SMNVEV (reference sequence). The ends were cut back, 3 bases at V and 4 bases at J, with 9 bases in the middle. This CDR3 has 13 residues. CDR3 bases: TGTGCCAGCAGTTTTTCCGGGTTCACTGAAGCTTTCTTT. It yields the protein CASSFSGFTEAFF.

The J gene is TRBJ1-1, the V gene TRBV6-4; D perhaps matches TRBD1 (6 bases). CDR1 and CDR2 (germline): MRHNA, SNTAGT. Trimming removed 2 bases from V and 1 base from J, with 8 bases in between. The CDR3 sequence is 14 residues long. The CDR3 sequence is CASSDGGPNTEAFF. CDR3 coding DNA: TGTGCCAGCAGTGACGGGGGCCCGAACACTGAAGCTTTCTTT.

This clone has a handful of counts. The V gene is TRBV7-2, the J gene TRBJ2-7; 10 positions match TRBD2. Germline-derived CDR1 and CDR2 are SGHTA and FQGNSA. Trimming took 1 base from V and 6 from J; bases not matched to a gene: 9. The CDR3 runs 16 residues. The CDR3 reads CASSLGAAGGLGEQYF. The CDR3 DNA follows: TGTGCCAGCAGCTTAGGAGCAGCGGGAGGGTTGGGCGAGCAGTACTTC.

This rearrangement joins TRBV6-5 to TRBJ1-2, with TRBD1 matching over 7 bases. V was pared by 8 bases and J by 4 bases, with 10 bases of the junction left unmatched. The CDR3 is 14 amino acids. Germline V gives CDR1 MNHEY, CDR2 SVGAGI. CDR3 protein: CASGNNRGPYGYTF. Written as DNA, the CDR3 is TGTGCCAGCGGAAATAACAGGGGACCCTATGGCTACACCTTC.

This clone was seen just once. V usage is TRBV10-3 and J usage is TRBJ2-5, with D perhaps TRBD2 (7 bases). The CDR3 has 13 amino acids. Looked up from germline, CDR1 is ENHRY and CDR2 is SYGVKD. Trimming shortened V by 3 bases and J by 5 bases, and 10 bases separated the two germline ends. CDR3 protein: CAISDGGPETQYF. Here the CDR3 DNA reads TGTGCCATCAGTGACGGGGGGCCGGAGACCCAGTACTTC.

The chain couples TRBV27 to TRBJ1-2, with 7 positions matching TRBD1. V dropped 2 bases and J dropped 7; count of bases not matched to a gene: 7. The V gene's germline CDR1 is MNHEY and CDR2 SMNVEV (reference sequence). The CDR3 spans 14 residues. In DNA, the CDR3 is TGTGCCAGCAGTTTAGGGACAGCGGCTCCTGGCTACACCTTC. Residues: CASSLGTAAPGYTF.

This clone was observed a few times. This chain connects TRBV9 to TRBJ2-7; D is undetermined. Germline values: CDR1 SGDLS, CDR2 YYNGEE. V gave up 3 bases and J gave up 2 bases, with 12 bases separating them. The CDR3 is 14 residues long. The CDR3 loop reads CASSGTFVPYEQYF. In nucleotides, the CDR3 is TGTGCCAGCAGCGGTACATTCGTCCCCTACGAGCAGTACTTC.

In regard to this clone: A read error may account for a junction end that differs from germline. The genes are TRBV9 and TRBJ2-7; TRBD1 might be the D (8 bases). There are 14 residues in the CDR3. The germline V gene encodes CDR1 SGDLS and CDR2 YYNGEE. CDR3 sequence: CASSRTGRAYGQYF. The CDR3 DNA follows: TGTGCCAGCAGCCGGACAGGGAGGGCCTACGGGCAGTACTTC.

V is TRBV7-2 and J is TRBJ1-3, with D perhaps TRBD1 (5 bases). Germline V CDR1 and CDR2: SGHTA, FQGNSA. V lost 2 bases to trimming and J lost 1 base, with 12 bases between them. CDR3 length: 16 amino acids. CDR3 sequence (DNA): TGTGCCAGCAGCTTATCCCCGGGGGGTTCTGGAAACACCATATATTTT. Protein: CASSLSPGGSGNTIYF.

The chain employs TRBV10-1 and TRBJ2-7; 8 positions match TRBD1. Germline loops: CDR1 WNHNN, CDR2 SYGVQD (reference sequence). Losses at the gene ends were 0 bases for V and 3 bases for J; bases not matched to a gene: 4. This CDR3 contains 15 residues. The CDR3 DNA sequence: TGCGCCAGCAGTGAGTCCGGACAGGGTCTCTACGAGCAGTACTTC. As protein: CASSESGQGLYEQYF.

The chain has TRBV29-1 and TRBJ2-6; no definite D call. The CDR3 consists of 13 residues. Germline CDR1 is SQVTM and CDR2 is ANQGSEA. With 1 base removed from V and 4 bases from J, the gap between germline ends came to 5 bases. The DNA for the CDR3 is TGCAGCGTTGAAGTTGCGGGGGCCAACGTCCTGACTTTC. It specifies CSVEVAGANVLTF. Full variable domain (missing parts from reference TRBV29-1 and TRBJ2-6): SAVISQKPSRDICQRGTSLTIQCQVDSQVTMMFWYRQQPGQSLTLIATANQGSEATYESGFVIDKFPISRPNLTFSTLTVSNMSPEDSSIYLCSVEVAGANVLTFGAGSRLTVL.

The gene calls are TRBV5-4 and TRBJ2-3, with a possible D match to TRBD2 (5 bases). Germline CDR1 reads SGHNT; CDR2 reads YYREEE (reference sequence). Deletions cut 2 bases from V and 4 bases from J, with 14 bases between. The CDR3 covers 15 residues. CDR3 sequence (DNA): TGTGCCAGCAGCTTCCCGGACTGGAGTGCAGATACGCAGTATTTT. Amino acid sequence: CASSFPDWSADTQYF.

The rearrangement joins TRBV5-1 to TRBJ1-5, with D perhaps matching TRBD1 (6 bases). Trimming cost V 2 bases and J 6 bases, with 27 bases left between them. Germline assignment: CDR1 SGHRS and CDR2 YFSETQ. CDR3 length equals 19 residues. In nucleotides, the CDR3 is TGCGCCAGCAGCTTCCCCATCCCTACGACGGGACATTGTTGTCAGCCCCAGCATTTT. Its protein product is CASSFPIPTTGHCCQPQHF.

V gene TRBV5-4 combines with J gene TRBJ2-6; D is unresolved. Between the trimmed V and J ends, which lost 4 bases and 0 bases, there was a span of 11 bases. The germline gives CDR1 SGHNT, CDR2 YYREEE (reference sequence). The CDR3 extends over 16 amino acids. The chain's CDR3 is CASSPRLPSGANVLTF. The DNA for the CDR3 is TGTGCCAGCAGCCCGCGCCTTCCCTCTGGGGCCAACGTCCTGACTTTC.

This clone was found once. The junction departs from germline at one end; a sequencing error may be responsible. This chain joins TRBV7-7 and TRBJ2-5; tentatively, D is TRBD1 (5 bases). Germline V CDR1 and CDR2: SSHAT, FNYEAQ (reference sequence). This CDR3 is 13 amino acids long. In DNA form, the CDR3 reads TGTGCTAGCAGCGTCGACAGACAAGAGACCCAGTACTTC. The encoded protein is CASSVDRQETQYF. Supplemented by reference TRBV7-7 and TRBJ2-5, the full variable domain reads GAGVSQSPRYKVTKRGQDVTLRCDPISSHATLYWYQQALGQGPEFLTYFNYEAQPDKSGLPSDRFSAERPEGSISTLTIQRTEQRDSAMYRCASSVDRQETQYFGPGTRLLVL.

The V and J genes are TRBV7-6 and TRBJ2-5; weak D call: TRBD1 (5 bases). This CDR3 is built from 14 residues. Germline loops: CDR1 SGHVS, CDR2 FNYEAQ. The V end was cut by 6 bases, the J end by 4 bases, with 15 bases between. The CDR3 spells CASRATESVETQYF. CDR3 sequence (DNA): TGTGCCAGCAGAGCGACAGAATCAGTAGAGACCCAGTACTTC.

This chain connects TRBV5-6 to TRBJ2-7; 11 positions match TRBD2. J gave up 6 bases and V 2 bases, and 7 bases lay outside the gene matches. Germline-derived CDR1 and CDR2 are SGHDT and YYEEEE. The CDR3 is made up of 15 amino acids. Written as DNA, the CDR3 is TGTGCCAGCAGCTTCGGTAGCGGGAGGGCCAGCGAGCAGTACTTC. Protein product: CASSFGSGRASEQYF.

The V gene is TRBV13, the J gene TRBJ2-6, with D unresolved. V was pared by 2 bases and J by 0 bases, with 11 bases between. The V gene's germline CDR1 is PRHDT and CDR2 FYEKMQ (reference sequence). This CDR3 is built from 17 residues. The DNA of the CDR3 is TGTGCCAGCAGCTTACTGGTCGCGAGCTCTGGGGCCAACGTCCTGACTTTC. Encoded protein: CASSLLVASSGANVLTF.

The rearrangement links TRBV7-2 to TRBJ1-1; 8 positions agree with TRBD1. The CDR3 consists of 14 residues. Germline CDR1 and CDR2: SGHTA and FQGNSA. J lost 4 bases, V lost 5 bases, and 6 bases had no gene match. The CDR3 reads CASSQRQGRTEAFF. Here the CDR3 DNA reads TGTGCCAGCAGCCAAAGACAGGGGCGCACTGAAGCTTTCTTT.

This chain uses TRBV6-6 with TRBJ1-2, with 8 bases matching TRBD1. V gave up 5 bases and J gave up 8 bases; unmatched junction bases: 4. The germline V gene has CDR1 MNHNY and CDR2 SVGAGI (reference sequence). This CDR3 is built from 12 residues. The CDR3 region is CASSGQGYGYTF. CDR3 nucleotides: TGTGCCAGCAGTGGACAGGGTTACGGCTACACCTTC.

The J gene is TRBJ2-7, the V gene TRBV28, with D possibly matching TRBD2 (5 bases). The germline CDR1 and CDR2 sequences are MDHEN and SYDVKM. The CDR3 extends over 11 amino acids. The ends were cut back, 6 bases at V and 3 bases at J, with 6 bases in the middle. As DNA, the CDR3 is TGTGCCAGCAGCGGGGACTACGAGCAGTACTTC. It yields the protein CASSGDYEQYF.

In this sample, this clone turned up once. J is TRBJ1-1 and V is TRBV6-5, with D uncertain. The V gene lost 6 bases and the J gene lost 7 bases, with 9 bases spanning the gap. The CDR3 extends over 11 amino acids. Germline CDR1 is MNHEY and CDR2 is SVGAGI. CDR3 bases: TGTGCCAGCAGGGGAGCCCTTGAAGCTTTCTTT. Translation gives CASRGALEAFF.